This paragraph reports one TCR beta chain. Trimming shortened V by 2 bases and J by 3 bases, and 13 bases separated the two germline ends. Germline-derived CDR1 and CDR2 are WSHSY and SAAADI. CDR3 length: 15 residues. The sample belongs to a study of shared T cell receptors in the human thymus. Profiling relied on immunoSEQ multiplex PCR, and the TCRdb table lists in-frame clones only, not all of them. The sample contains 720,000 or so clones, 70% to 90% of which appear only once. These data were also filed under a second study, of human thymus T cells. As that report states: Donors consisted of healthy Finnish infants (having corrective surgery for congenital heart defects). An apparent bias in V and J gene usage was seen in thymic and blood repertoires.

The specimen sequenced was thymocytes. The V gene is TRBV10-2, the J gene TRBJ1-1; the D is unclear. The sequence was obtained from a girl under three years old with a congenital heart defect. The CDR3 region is CASSEMALADTEAFF. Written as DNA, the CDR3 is TGCGCCAGCAGTGAGATGGCCCTCGCGGACACTGAAGCTTTCTTT.